Listed below are T cell receptor beta chains from one sample, sequenced in a study of cytomegalovirus exposure and HLA in healthy donors. Sequencing was performed with immunoSEQ multiplex PCR; in TCRdb, only in-frame clones are kept and a portion is missing. The table has 150,000 to 200,000 clones, about 82% seen once. Sample: PBMCs. Every receptor here comes from a woman under 30 in good health and CMV-seronegative. CDR3s include the opening cysteine and the closing phenylalanine or tryptophan.

>TRBJ1-1|TRBV5-1
CATNHGGGNTEAFF
>TRBJ2-7|TRBV5-6
CASSPPKTGHEQYF
>TRBJ2-2|TRBV5-8
CASSPRVWVEDTGELFF
>TRBJ1-2|TRBV10-3
CAISTGGRHPDGYTF
>TRBJ1-3|TRBV7-7
CASSPQGISGNTIYF
>TRBJ1-2|TRBV6-1
CASSLEGQLGYGYTF
>TRBJ2-5|TRBV27
CASTSSGTEETQYF
>TRBJ1-2|TRBV25-1
CASSEWGTGSVHYGYTF
>TRBJ2-7|TRBV10-3
CAISETAHEQYF
>TRBJ2-7|TRBV6-1
CASELTGFAYEQYF
>TRBJ2-7|TRBV7-9
CASSSSMYEQYF
>TRBJ1-2|TRBV19
CASSMGRQANYGYTF
>TRBJ2-5|TRBV28
CASSFPSRAGGTQYF
>TRBJ1-2|TRBV7-3
CASSATGTGRGSGGYTF
>TRBJ2-3|TRBV6-4
CASSEASGSGDTQYF
>TRBJ2-1|TRBV19
CASSGEGSSYNEQFF
>TRBJ1-1|TRBV30
CAWSATPREGTEAFF
>TRBJ2-4|TRBV9
CASGGKNIQYF
>TRBJ1-2|TRBV9
CASSVVTGGSNGYTF
>TRBJ2-1|TRBV6-1
CASSGDWGGNSYNEQFF
>TRBJ2-2|TRBV6-1
CASSERLTAGTGELFF
>TRBJ2-3|TRBV2
CASPDLAGGGDTQYF
>TRBJ1-2|TRBV27
CASSLSPDRMGGYTF
>TRBJ2-1|TRBV5-4
CASSIGSGGAWSSYNEQFF
>TRBJ2-2|TRBV2
CASSESTGGGTGELFF
>TRBJ1-5|TRBV19
CASSISLGRRPPQPQHF